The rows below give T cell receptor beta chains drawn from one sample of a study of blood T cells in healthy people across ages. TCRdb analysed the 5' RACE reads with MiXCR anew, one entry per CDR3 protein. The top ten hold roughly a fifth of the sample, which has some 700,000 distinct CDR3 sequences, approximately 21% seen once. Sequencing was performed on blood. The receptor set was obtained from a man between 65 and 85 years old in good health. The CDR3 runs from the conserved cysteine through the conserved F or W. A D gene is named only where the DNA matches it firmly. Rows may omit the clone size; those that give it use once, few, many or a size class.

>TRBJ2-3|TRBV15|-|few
TGTGCCACCAGCAGAGATCGGAGCAACTCAGATACGCAGTATTTT
CATSRDRSNSDTQYF
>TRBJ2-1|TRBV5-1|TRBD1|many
TGCGCCAGCGAGGCAGGACAGGGTACAAATGAGCAGTTCTTC
CASEAGQGTNEQFF
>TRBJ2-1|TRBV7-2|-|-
TGTGCCAGCAGCGTCGGTGGTAGTGTATATGAGCAGTTCTTC
CASSVGGSVYEQFF
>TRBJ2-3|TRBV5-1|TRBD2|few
TGCGCCAGCAGCTCCCCACTACTAGCGGGGGGGCCGGGAGATACGCAGTATTTT
CASSSPLLAGGPGDTQYF
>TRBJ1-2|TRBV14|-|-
TGTGCCAGCAGCCAAGATTCCCCGGGCAGGGGAAGAGGCTACACCTTC
CASSQDSPGRGRGYTF
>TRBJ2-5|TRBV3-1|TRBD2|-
TGTGCCAGCAGCCCCCGGACTAGCGCAAAGAAGGAGCAGTACTTC
CASSPRTSAKKEQYF
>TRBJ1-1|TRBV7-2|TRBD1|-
TGTGCCAGCAGCTTAGCGCTGTCAGGGGGTGAGGCTTTCTTT
CASSLALSGGEAFF
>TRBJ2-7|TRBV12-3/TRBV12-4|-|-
TGTGCCAGCAGTCCCCGGACACCGGCCGAGCAGTACTTC
CASSPRTPAEQYF
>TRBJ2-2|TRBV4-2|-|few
TGTGCCAGCAGCCAAGATGGCCTTTACACCGGGGAGCTGTTTTTT
CASSQDGLYTGELFF
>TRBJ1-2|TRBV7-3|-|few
TGTGCCAGCAGCCACCGGGACACAGGCTCTCTGACCTTC
CASSHRDTGSLTF
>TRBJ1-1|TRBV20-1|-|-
TGCAGTGCTAGAGATGAGGGGGAAGCTTTCTTT
CSARDEGEAFF
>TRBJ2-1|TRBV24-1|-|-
TGTGCCACCAGTGATTTAAGGGGAAATGAGCAGTTCTTC
CATSDLRGNEQFF
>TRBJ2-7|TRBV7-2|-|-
TGTGCCAGCAGCTTAGTAGGGAACTCCTACGAGCAGTACTTC
CASSLVGNSYEQYF
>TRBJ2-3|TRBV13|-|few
TGTGCCAGCAGCCCAAGACTAGTCGGGGAAGATACGCAGTATTTT
CASSPRLVGEDTQYF
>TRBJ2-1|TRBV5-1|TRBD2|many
TGCGCCAGCATAGCGGGAGATTCCCTTTACAATGAGCAGTTCTTC
CASIAGDSLYNEQFF
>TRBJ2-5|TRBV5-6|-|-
TGTGCCAGCAGCTCCTTAGGCCCTCCCGGAGAGACCCAGTACTTC
CASSSLGPPGETQYF
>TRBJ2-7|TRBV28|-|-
TGTGCCAGCAGATTTGAGAAGTACGAGCAGTACTTC
CASRFEKYEQYF
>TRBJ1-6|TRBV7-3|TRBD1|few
TGTGCCAGCAGCTTAACGACAGGGAGAGGTTCACCCCTCCACTTT
CASSLTTGRGSPLHF
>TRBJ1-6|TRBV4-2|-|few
TGTGCCAGCAGCCAAGAGGGGACACGCTATAATTCACCCCTCCACTTT
CASSQEGTRYNSPLHF
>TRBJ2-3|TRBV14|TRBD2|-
TGTGCCAGCAGCCAAGACCCTAGCGGGATGCCTTTTGGCACAGATACGCAGTATTTT
CASSQDPSGMPFGTDTQYF
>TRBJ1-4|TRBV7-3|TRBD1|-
TGTGCCAGCAGCTCGGGACAGGGGAAAGAAGAAAAACTGTTTTTT
CASSSGQGKEEKLFF
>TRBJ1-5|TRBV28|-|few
TGTGCCAGCACCTGGGGGGGACGGGTTCGGGAGGCCCAGCATTTT
CASTWGGRVREAQHF
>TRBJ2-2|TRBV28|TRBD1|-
TGTGCCAGCAGTTTTGGGACAGGGTTCGCGAACACCGGGGAGCTGTTTTTT
CASSFGTGFANTGELFF
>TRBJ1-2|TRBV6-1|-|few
TGTGCCAGCAGTCCCACTCTCACTAACTATGGCTACACCTTC
CASSPTLTNYGYTF
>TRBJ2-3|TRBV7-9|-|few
TGTGCCAGCAGTGCCGGCCGAGGAGATACGCAGTATTTT
CASSAGRGDTQYF
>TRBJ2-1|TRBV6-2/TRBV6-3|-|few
TGTGCCAGCAGTTCGGTGGTGCCCTACAATGAGCAGTTCTTC
CASSSVVPYNEQFF
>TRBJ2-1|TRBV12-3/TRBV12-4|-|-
TGTGCCAGCAGTTTAGGGGACGGTCGCTCCTACAATGAGCAGTTCTTC
CASSLGDGRSYNEQFF
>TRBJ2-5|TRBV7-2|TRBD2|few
TGTGCCAGCAGCTTAGTGGAGTTAGCGGGACCACAAGAGACCCAGTACTTC
CASSLVELAGPQETQYF
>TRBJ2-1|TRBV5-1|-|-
TGCGCCAGCAGCTTGTCACCACTCGGCTCCAACAATGAGCAGTTCTTC
CASSLSPLGSNNEQFF
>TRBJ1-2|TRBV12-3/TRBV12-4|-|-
TGTGCCAGCAGTTTATCGGCAGCGCTTAACTATGGCTACACCTTC
CASSLSAALNYGYTF
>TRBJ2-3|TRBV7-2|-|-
TGTGCCAGCAGCCCCCGAGCTATTCAAAGAGATACGCAGTATTTT
CASSPRAIQRDTQYF
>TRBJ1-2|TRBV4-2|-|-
TGTGCCAGCGTCTCACGGGGCGGAGCCCCCTATGGCTACACCTTC
CASVSRGGAPYGYTF
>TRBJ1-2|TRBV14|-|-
TGTGCCAGCAGCCAAGAAGGCAGGGTGGGCTATGGCTACACCTTC
CASSQEGRVGYGYTF
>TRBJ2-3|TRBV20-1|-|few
TGCAGTGCGGCTGGGTTGAGCACAGATACGCAGTATTTT
CSAAGLSTDTQYF
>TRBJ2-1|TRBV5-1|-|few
TGCGCCAGCAGCTTGGGCCTTCTTGTTACCTCCAATGAGCAGTTCTTC
CASSLGLLVTSNEQFF
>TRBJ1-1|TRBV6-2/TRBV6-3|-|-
TGTGCCAGCAGGGACAGAGGGGCTGAAGCTTTCTTT
CASRDRGAEAFF
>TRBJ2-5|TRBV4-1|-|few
TGCGCCAGCAGCCAAGATTTCAACTATCCGGGACAAGAGACCCAGTACTTC
CASSQDFNYPGQETQYF
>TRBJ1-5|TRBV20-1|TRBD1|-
TGCAGTGCCAACCCGGGACAGAGCAATCAGCCCCAGCATTTT
CSANPGQSNQPQHF
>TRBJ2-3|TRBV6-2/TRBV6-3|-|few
TGTGCCAGCAAAAACGGACAACCGCCAGATACGCAGTATTTT
CASKNGQPPDTQYF
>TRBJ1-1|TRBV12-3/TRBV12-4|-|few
TGTGCCAGCAGTCCCGAAGCCAACACTGAAGCTTTCTTT
CASSPEANTEAFF
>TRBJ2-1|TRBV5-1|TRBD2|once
TGCGCCAGCAGCACGACTAGCGGGAGCGTCCATGAGCAGTTCTTC
CASSTTSGSVHEQFF
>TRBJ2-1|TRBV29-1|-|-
TGCAGCGTTCGCCCCATCGGTGAGCAGTTCTTC
CSVRPIGEQFF
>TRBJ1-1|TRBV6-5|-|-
TGTGCCAGCAGTTACACTAGCGGGCGGCGAGACACTGAAGCTTTCTTT
CASSYTSGRRDTEAFF
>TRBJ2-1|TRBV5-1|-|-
TGCGCCAGCTACCCTACAGCGGACCACAATGAGCAGTTCTTC
CASYPTADHNEQFF
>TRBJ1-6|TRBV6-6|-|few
TGTGCCAGCAGCGCGGGAAATTCACCCCTCCACTTT
CASSAGNSPLHF